This is a list of T cell receptor beta chains from one sample in a study of blood T cells in healthy people across ages. TCRdb ran MiXCR on the 5' RACE reads and lists one entry per CDR3 protein. This sample carries around 650,000 distinct CDR3 sequences, about 43% of them seen once, and the ten largest clones take 30%. The specimen sequenced was blood. The receptors stem from a man at least 80 years old in good health. The CDR3 runs from the conserved cysteine through the conserved F or W. Fields, in order: J gene, clone size, V gene, D gene, CDR3 protein, CDR3 DNA. D genes are given only for firm matches. Rows give clone size only sometimes, using once, few, many, or a class for an expanded clone.

TRBJ1-5 | few | TRBV29-1 | TRBD1 | CSVGQGAFQPQHF | TGCAGCGTCGGACAGGGGGCCTTTCAGCCCCAGCATTTT
TRBJ1-4 | once | TRBV5-5 | . | CASSLAGTPSNEKLFF | TGTGCCAGCAGCTTGGCCGGGACACCTTCTAATGAAAAACTGTTTTTT
TRBJ2-1 | few | TRBV4-2 | TRBD2 | CASSQEPGGSYNEQFF | TGTGCCAGCAGCCAAGAACCGGGGGGCTCCTACAATGAGCAGTTCTTC
TRBJ2-1 | few | TRBV27 | . | CASSRSGTAYNEQFF | TGTGCCAGCAGTAGGTCCGGGACGGCGTACAATGAGCAGTTCTTC
TRBJ1-2 | . | TRBV15 | . | CATSRDKHYGYTF | TGTGCCACCAGCAGAGACAAACACTATGGCTACACCTTC
TRBJ1-5 | few | TRBV12-3/TRBV12-4 | . | CASSLSLGPRTQPQHF | TGTGCCAGCAGTTTATCCCTTGGGCCAAGAACTCAGCCCCAGCATTTT
TRBJ2-3 | . | TRBV6-2/TRBV6-3 | TRBD1 | CASSHRGLGDTQYF | TGTGCCAGCAGTCACAGGGGGTTGGGAGATACGCAGTATTTT
TRBJ2-1 | . | TRBV18 | TRBD2 | CASSPEGGGPQFF | TGTGCCAGCTCACCAGAGGGCGGGGGGCCGCAGTTCTTC
TRBJ2-3 | . | TRBV6-5 | TRBD2 | CASRDPGRGGTQYF | TGTGCCAGCAGGGACCCGGGACGCGGGGGAACGCAGTATTTT
TRBJ1-5 | few | TRBV27 | TRBD1 | CASSSQDRAFSSNQPQHF | TGTGCCAGCAGTTCCCAGGACAGGGCGTTTTCTAGCAATCAGCCCCAGCATTTT
TRBJ2-7 | . | TRBV5-1 | . | CASSPTETAYEQYF | TGCGCCAGCAGCCCGACAGAAACAGCCTACGAGCAGTACTTC
TRBJ2-5 | . | TRBV9 | TRBD1 | CASSATGTGYHEQYF | TGTGCCAGCAGCGCTACCGGGACAGGGTACCATGAGCAGTACTTC
TRBJ1-6 | few | TRBV6-2/TRBV6-3 | . | CASRNNGPLHF | TGTGCCAGCCGTAATAATGGACCCCTCCACTTT
TRBJ2-7 | few | TRBV30 | . | CAWNGGLHYEQYF | TGTGCCTGGAATGGGGGGCTGCACTACGAGCAGTACTTC
TRBJ2-6 | . | TRBV9 | . | CASSSGTAQRANVLTF | TGTGCCAGCAGCTCCGGGACGGCCCAAAGGGCCAACGTCCTGACTTTC
TRBJ1-2 | few | TRBV20-1 | TRBD1 | CSPYAGTGGGYTF | TGCAGTCCCTATGCCGGGACAGGGGGTGGCTACACCTTC
TRBJ1-2 | few | TRBV7-9 | TRBD1 | CASSLVGDRGRQGYTF | TGTGCCAGCAGCTTAGTAGGGGACAGGGGGCGTCAGGGCTACACCTTC
TRBJ2-5 | few | TRBV15 | TRBD1 | CATSSWDRVVGETQYF | TGTGCCACCAGCAGTTGGGACAGGGTAGTCGGAGAGACCCAGTACTTC
TRBJ2-1 | few | TRBV20-1 | TRBD2 | CSAREPAGTYYNEQFF | TGCAGTGCTAGAGAACCAGCGGGGACGTATTACAATGAGCAGTTCTTC
TRBJ2-7 | . | TRBV10-3 | TRBD1 | CAIRRDGTGNYEQYF | TGTGCCATCAGGCGGGACGGGACAGGAAACTACGAGCAGTACTTC
TRBJ2-3 | . | TRBV6-5 | TRBD1 | CASSPPDREDTQYF | TGTGCCAGCAGTCCTCCTGACAGGGAAGATACGCAGTATTTT
TRBJ2-1 | few | TRBV6-2/TRBV6-3 | TRBD2 | CASSYPRTSGRDNEQFF | TGTGCCAGCAGTTACCCACGGACTAGCGGGAGGGACAATGAGCAGTTCTTC
TRBJ2-7 | . | TRBV20-1 | TRBD1 | CSAGDFGQGSYEQYF | TGCAGTGCTGGAGATTTTGGACAGGGTTCGTACGAGCAGTACTTC
TRBJ1-3 | . | TRBV29-1 | . | CSVEILDSGNTIYF | TGCAGCGTTGAAATATTAGACTCTGGAAACACCATATATTTT
TRBJ2-7 | . | TRBV6-2/TRBV6-3 | . | CASSLGDGEQYF | TGTGCCAGCAGCCTCGGGGACGGAGAGCAGTACTTC
TRBJ2-3 | many | TRBV11-2 | . | CASDRGPMTDTQYF | TGTGCCAGCGACCGGGGGCCAATGACAGATACGCAGTATTTT
TRBJ2-7 | . | TRBV20-1 | TRBD2 | CSARLPGLDYEQYF | TGCAGTGCTAGATTACCGGGACTAGACTACGAGCAGTACTTC
TRBJ2-2 | . | TRBV10-1 | . | CVSSARASGTGELFF | TGCGTCAGCAGTGCAAGGGCTTCGGGCACCGGGGAGCTGTTTTTT
TRBJ1-5 | . | TRBV20-1 | TRBD1 | CSARSATGVQPQHF | TGCAGTGCTAGGTCGGCGACAGGGGTTCAGCCCCAGCATTTT
TRBJ2-5 | many | TRBV29-1 | . | CSVEDPRGVREQYF | TGCAGCGTTGAAGACCCGAGGGGAGTACGGGAGCAGTACTTC
TRBJ2-3 | . | TRBV9 | . | CASSAVGSASTDTQYF | TGTGCCAGCAGCGCAGTGGGTAGCGCAAGCACAGATACGCAGTATTTT
TRBJ2-7 | . | TRBV6-2/TRBV6-3 | . | CASTAGYEQYF | TGTGCCAGCACCGCAGGGTACGAGCAGTACTTC
TRBJ2-7 | . | TRBV6-5 | TRBD2 | CASGLRLAGDEQYF | TGTGCCAGCGGCTTACGACTAGCGGGAGACGAGCAGTACTTC
TRBJ2-4 | many | TRBV5-1 | . | CASSTTQGNIQYF | TGCGCCAGCAGCACGACCCAGGGGAACATTCAGTACTTC
TRBJ2-1 | . | TRBV7-2 | TRBD2 | CASSLTTSGRTQEQFF | TGTGCCAGCAGCTTAACGACTAGCGGGAGAACCCAGGAGCAGTTCTTC
TRBJ2-7 | . | TRBV20-1 | TRBD2 | CSAKLAGISYEQYF | TGCAGTGCTAAACTAGCGGGAATCTCCTACGAGCAGTACTTC
TRBJ2-7 | few | TRBV5-6 | TRBD1 | CASNRDRQYEQYF | TGTGCCAGCAACCGGGACAGACAATACGAGCAGTACTTC
TRBJ2-3 | . | TRBV7-2 | TRBD2 | CASSFPGTSAQYF | TGTGCCAGCAGCTTCCCTGGGACTAGCGCGCAGTATTTT
TRBJ1-1 | few | TRBV6-2/TRBV6-3 | . | CASSYIGVGTEAFF | TGTGCCAGCAGTTACATAGGGGTTGGCACTGAAGCTTTCTTT
TRBJ2-3 | few | TRBV30 | . | CAWSVGGVRTDTQYF | TGTGCCTGGAGTGTAGGCGGGGTCCGCACAGATACGCAGTATTTT
TRBJ2-7 | few | TRBV30 | . | CACLRGRRLARDAYEQYF | TGTGCCTGCCTACGGGGGAGACGGCTCGCCAGGGACGCCTACGAGCAGTACTTC
TRBJ1-6 | . | TRBV14 | TRBD1 | CASSQEGGSNSPLHF | TGTGCCAGCAGCCAAGAAGGGGGCTCCAATTCACCCCTCCACTTT
TRBJ2-4 | . | TRBV4-3 | . | CASSQDRSWGAKNIQYF | TGCGCCAGCAGCCAAGACAGGTCGTGGGGAGCCAAAAACATTCAGTACTTC
TRBJ2-7 | once | TRBV10-3 | TRBD1 | CAISSGQVFSYEQYF | TGTGCCATCAGTTCGGGACAGGTGTTTTCCTACGAGCAGTACTTC
TRBJ2-7 | few | TRBV2 | . | CASVRDGGYEQYF | TGTGCCAGCGTCCGGGACGGAGGCTACGAGCAGTACTTC
TRBJ1-2 | few | TRBV3-1 | . | CASSPRAWYGYTF | TGTGCCAGCAGCCCGAGAGCCTGGTATGGCTACACCTTC
TRBJ2-2 | . | TRBV19 | TRBD2 | CASSIDPGLAGDTGELFF | TGTGCCAGTAGTATAGATCCGGGACTAGCGGGAGACACCGGGGAGCTGTTTTTT
TRBJ2-1 | . | TRBV20-1 | . | CSARGVRPYNEQFF | TGCAGTGCTAGAGGGGTTAGACCCTACAATGAGCAGTTCTTC
TRBJ2-7 | . | TRBV28 | . | CASIPARFNYEQYF | TGTGCCAGCATCCCGGCCCGGTTTAACTACGAGCAGTACTTC
TRBJ1-6 | . | TRBV18 | . | CASSPTALDNSPLHF | TGTGCCAGCTCACCAACGGCACTTGATAATTCACCCCTCCACTTT
TRBJ2-1 | . | TRBV6-5 | TRBD2 | CASSYRTGGGNNEQFF | TGTGCCAGCAGTTACCGGACGGGAGGAGGAAACAATGAGCAGTTCTTC
TRBJ2-3 | few | TRBV30 | TRBD1 | CAWTRGTGDTDTQYF | TGTGCCTGGACCCGCGGGACAGGGGACACAGATACGCAGTATTTT
TRBJ1-1 | few | TRBV20-1 | . | CSAAPKRLGNTEAFF | TGCAGTGCTGCCCCCAAAAGATTGGGGAACACTGAAGCTTTCTTT
TRBJ2-4 | . | TRBV7-2 | . | CANSPVPRREQYF | TGTGCCAACAGCCCCGTGCCTCGCCGAGAGCAGTACTTC
TRBJ2-3 | many | TRBV29-1 | . | CSVYRDLRAPTDTQYF | TGCAGCGTTTACCGGGACCTCAGGGCCCCCACAGATACGCAGTATTTT
TRBJ2-3 | many | TRBV6-2/TRBV6-3 | TRBD2 | CATERDTDTQYF | TGTGCCACTGAGCGGGACACAGATACGCAGTATTTT
TRBJ2-3 | . | TRBV11-1 | . | CASSLVYGTSTDTQYF | TGTGCCAGCAGCTTAGTTTACGGGACTAGCACAGATACGCAGTATTTT